The entry that follows covers one T cell receptor (beta chain) sequence. Its antigen is as yet unknown. One entry per CDR3 protein results from TCRdb running MiXCR on the RT-PCR reads. This table holds about 530,000 distinct CDR3 sequences, 12% found once. The CDR3 covers 17 residues. Germline V gene sequence: CDR1 SGHVS, CDR2 FNYEAQ. Losses at the gene ends were 5 bases for V and 6 bases for J; bases not matched to a gene: 11. The data were obtained in a study of response to subunit inactivated influenza vaccine. Study-wide findings and caveats: Authors proposed each seasonal influenza vaccination draws in few new T cells.

The rearrangement links TRBV7-6 to TRBJ1-5, with 12 bases identical to TRBD1. The sequenced sample was PBMCs from blood, obtained on the day of vaccination. The source is a man aged 50-60 years who received an inactivated influenza vaccine. CDR3 sequence: CASSEGQGAGWGQPQHF. The CDR3 nucleotides are TGTGCCAGCAGCGAGGGACAGGGGGCTGGTTGGGGTCAGCCCCAGCATTTT.